The source of this T cell receptor (beta chain) is a study of cytomegalovirus exposure and HLA in healthy donors. General observations from the study: Specific recognition of CMV antigens was confirmed in vitro for three chains (all CMV-associated).

The CDR3 is 13 amino acids. V shed 5 bases and J shed 4 bases, with 11 bases lying between them. Germline CDR1 reads ENHRY; CDR2 reads SYGVKD. Of note for this clone: Its target is not known.

The PCR employed 60 Vbeta primers together with 13 Jbeta primers. Using immunoSEQ multiplex PCR, the repertoire was profiled, and TCRdb retains in-frame clones only, with some absent. Found here are under 130,000 clones, 60% to 85% of them singletons; the top ten hold around 5.1%. The J gene is TRBJ1-1, the V gene TRBV10-3; weak D call: TRBD1 (6 bases). This clonotype originated in a female donor in good health and CMV-seropositive. Sequenced: PBMCs. The CDR3 DNA follows: TGTGCCATCAGTATCCAGGGGACCACTGAAGCTTTCTTT. Its protein product is CAISIQGTTEAFF.